One sample yielded the 15 T cell receptor beta chains listed below, sequenced in a study of molecular identifiers for immune sequencing clone quantification. TCRdb passed the PCR reads through MiXCR, listing each CDR3 protein once. Of about 630,000 distinct CDR3 sequences in the sample, over 25% were seen once. Sequenced: naive CD8+ T cells from blood, with Jurkat cell RNA spiked in. Subset defined: FACS-sorted CD8+CD4-CCR7+CD45RA+ naive T cells. The receptors here all came from a human donor in good health. Some libraries in this study had Jurkat cell RNA spiked in.

Note on this clonotype: A much larger clone lies one base from this, so it may be a read error. This CDR3 is missing its conserved last phenylalanine or tryptophan, likely due to a read error. CDR3 coding DNA: TGTGCCAGCAGCGCCAGAAGGACAGGGGTAGATACGCAGTATTAT. Its translation is CASSARRTGVDTQYY. The chain carries TRBV2 and TRBJ2-3, with 9 bases aligning to TRBD1. V dropped 6 bases and J dropped 5; count of bases not matched to a gene: 9. The CDR3 contains 15 residues. Germline-derived CDR1 and CDR2 are SNHLY and FYNNEI.

With regard to this clonotype: This sequence may be a read error, since a much larger clone differs from it by one base. The chain uses TRBV28 and TRBJ2-5; the D is unclear. Germline loops: CDR1 MDHEN, CDR2 SYDVKM. CDR3 length: 16 residues. V was clipped by 3 bases and J by 4 bases, with 18 bases between them. The CDR3 DNA reads TGTGCCAGCAGTTTGGAGCGTCCGGGCCTGGGAGAGACCCAGTACTTC. Residues: CASSLERPGLGETQYF.

J is TRBJ2-2 and V is TRBV13; weak D call: TRBD1 (6 bases). CDR3 size: 15 residues. Trimming took off 5 bases at V and 1 base at J, with 11 bases between the two ends. Germline V lookup: CDR1 PRHDT, CDR2 FYEKMQ (reference sequence). The CDR3 DNA reads TGTGCCAGCAGCAGTGAAGGGGGGAACACCGGGGAGCTGTTTTTT. It codes for CASSSEGGNTGELFF.

This sequence joins TRBV9 and TRBJ2-7; no clear D. CDR1 SGDLS and CDR2 YYNGEE come from the germline V gene. Between the trimmed V and J ends, which lost 4 bases and 6 bases, there was a span of 17 bases. This CDR3 is 14 amino acids long. This chain's CDR3 is CASSSDRALVEQYF. DNA for the CDR3: TGTGCCAGCAGCTCGGACCGTGCCTTGGTCGAGCAGTACTTC.

The V and J genes are TRBV7-9 and TRBJ2-7; D not resolved. This CDR3 has 13 amino acids. The germline V gene has CDR1 SEHNR and CDR2 FQNEAQ (reference sequence). Deletions cut 3 bases from V and 6 bases from J, with 12 bases between. CDR3 nucleotide sequence: TGTGCCAGCAGCTTTCAAGGCCTTCCCGAGCAGTACTTC. Residues: CASSFQGLPEQYF.

This clonotype was seen a handful of times. The gene calls are TRBV6-2 or TRBV6-3 and TRBJ1-1; D gene unclear. V lost 6 bases and J lost 6, with 17 bases in between. From germline, CDR1 is MNHEY and CDR2 SVGEGT. The CDR3 extends over 14 amino acids. CDR3 DNA: TGTGCCAGCAGCCCAGGTTCTTTTGCCTCTGAAGCTTTCTTT. Its translation is CASSPGSFASEAFF.

This clonotype occurred once. At one end the junction does not follow the germline gene, possibly because of a read error. V is TRBV5-6 and J is TRBJ2-7, with TRBD1 matching 11 bases. The CDR3 contains 15 residues. The germline V gene has CDR1 SGHDT and CDR2 YYEEEE. The CDR3 is CASSLARTGGNERYF. In nucleotides, the CDR3 is TGTGCCAGCAGCTTGGCCAGGACAGGGGGCAACGAGCGGTACTTC.

This clonotype was observed a handful of times. A much larger clone differs from this one at a single base, so this may be a read error. V is TRBV14 and J is TRBJ1-5, with D tentatively TRBD1 (5 bases). The CDR3 covers 20 residues. CDR1 is SGHDN, CDR2 FVKESK, per germline. V dropped 3 bases and J dropped 2 bases, with 26 bases sitting between them. The CDR3 DNA reads TGTGCCAGCAGCCAGAGAAGCTCGGAGACAGCAGAATATGGCAATCAGCCCCAGCATTTT. Protein product: CASSQRSSETAEYGNQPQHF.

This clonotype was picked up a small number of times. The genes are TRBV19 and TRBJ2-4, with D perhaps TRBD1 or TRBD2 (6 bases each). Germline CDR1 LNHDA, CDR2 SQIVND (reference sequence). The CDR3 runs 15 residues. V was cut by 3 bases and J by 4 bases, with 13 bases left in between. CDR3 nucleotides: TGTGCCAGTAGTATTGCCGCGGGGACAAAAAACATTCAGTACTTC. Its translation is CASSIAAGTKNIQYF.

The rearrangement links TRBV27 to TRBJ2-7, with TRBD1 matching 10 bases. V gave up 3 bases and J gave up 5 bases; unmatched junction bases: 7. From germline, CDR1 is MNHEY and CDR2 SMNVEV (reference sequence). The CDR3 is 15 residues long. This CDR3 is CASSLSWDRGHEQYF. CDR3 nucleotide sequence: TGTGCCAGCAGTTTGTCTTGGGACAGGGGCCACGAGCAGTACTTC.

The J gene is TRBJ2-3, the V gene TRBV4-3, with TRBD2 matching over 13 bases. This CDR3 contains 18 residues. The germline V gene encodes CDR1 LGHNA and CDR2 YSLEER. V lost 0 bases and J lost 1; bases outside the gene matches: 4. CDR3 residues: CASSQDRLAGGGTDTQYF. The DNA for the CDR3 is TGCGCCAGCAGCCAAGATCGACTAGCGGGGGGCGGCACAGATACGCAGTATTTT.

This clonotype was recorded a few times. The chain links TRBV20-1 to TRBJ2-7; D is possibly TRBD2 (6 bases). Germline V gene data show CDR1 as DFQATT and CDR2 as SNEGSKA (reference sequence). The CDR3 spans 16 residues. Trimming removed 0 bases at V and 0 bases at J, with 15 bases between. CDR3 coding DNA: TGCAGTGCTAGAGATAGGAGGGCACACAGCTCCTACGAGCAGTACTTC. This gives the protein CSARDRRAHSSYEQYF.

In its sample, this clonotype was seen a few times. The chain recombines TRBV7-9 with TRBJ2-7; a weak D match, TRBD2 (6 bases). Germline V gives CDR1 SEHNR, CDR2 FQNEAQ (reference sequence). V was clipped by 5 bases and J by 1 base, with 18 bases between them. This CDR3 is 16 amino acids long. This CDR3 is CASSPRGGPNSYEQYF. The CDR3 bases are TGTGCCAGCAGCCCCCGTGGAGGGCCCAATTCCTACGAGCAGTACTTC.

V and J are TRBV5-1 and TRBJ2-2; TRBD1 aligns across 10 bases. The germline gives CDR1 SGHRS, CDR2 YFSETQ. The CDR3 consists of 16 residues. The V segment lost 0 bases and the J segment 3 bases; nucleotides outside the gene matches: 2. CDR3 sequence: CASSLGQGAYTGELFF. Here the CDR3 DNA reads TGCGCCAGCAGCTTGGGACAGGGGGCATACACCGGGGAGCTGTTTTTT.

Comments on this clonotype: A much larger clone differs from this one at a single base, so this may be a read error. The chain combines TRBV9 with TRBJ1-1; no definite D call. The CDR3 is made up of 14 amino acids. Germline V gene sequence: CDR1 SGDLS, CDR2 YYNGEE. CDR3 DNA: TGTGCCAGCAGCGTAGTGGCGGAATACACTAAAGCTTTCTTT. Protein: CASSVVAEYTKAFF.